This passage covers 14 T cell receptor beta chains from one sample sequenced in a study of human T cells and chemical hapten exposure. Time point indicated: healthy volunteer bleed at 6 weeks. Blood, whole and unfractionated, served as the source for total RNA extraction. TCRdb reprocessed the RACE reads via MiXCR and lists one record per CDR3 protein. The table includes about 77,000 distinct CDR3 sequences, roughly 7.9% detected once. Sequencing was done on a sample of whole blood. The receptors were sampled from a female donor in good health. Some clones in this sample may be carry-over from other donors' samples.

This clonotype came up a few times. The chain employs TRBV12-3 or TRBV12-4 and TRBJ2-3, with TRBD2 identical over 13 bases. The CDR3 has 18 amino acids. J gave up 3 bases and V 7 bases, and 13 bases lay outside the gene matches. Here the CDR3 DNA reads TGTGCCAGCACCAGGCTCAGGACTAGCGGGGGTCCGACAGATACGCAGTATTTT. This sequence encodes CASTRLRTSGGPTDTQYF.

This clonotype has a handful of counts. The CDR3 DNA follows: TGTGCCAGCAGTTTACGAGGGGTGGGGAACACTGAAGCTTTCTTT. Residues: CASSLRGVGNTEAFF. J is TRBJ1-1 and V is TRBV12-3 or TRBV12-4; perhaps TRBD1 as D (5 bases). The V end lost 2 bases, the J end lost 1 base, and 11 bases lay between the germline ends. CDR3 length: 15 amino acids.

For this clonotype: One junction end disagrees with the germline gene, perhaps due to a read error. The CDR3 region has the DNA TGCGGTGCTAGAGGGGAGGGGCTAGCGGGGGGACCTCAAGAGACCCGGTACTTC. It encodes CGARGEGLAGGPQETRYF. The J gene is TRBJ2-5, the V gene TRBV20-1; 11 bases fit TRBD2. Per germline, CDR1 DFQATT and CDR2 SNEGSKA (reference sequence). This CDR3 contains 18 residues.

This clonotype has at least ten counts. This chain uses TRBV3-1 with TRBJ2-7, with 7 bases that match TRBD1. Unmatched junction bases numbered 3, after V lost 4 bases and J lost 6 bases. This CDR3 contains 12 residues. Germline V CDR1 and CDR2: LGHDT, YNNKEL (reference sequence). CDR3 DNA: TGTGCCAGCAGCCCGCCAGGGGGCGAGCAGTACTTC. Translated, it gives CASSPPGGEQYF.

This clonotype appeared many times. The J gene is TRBJ2-3, the V gene TRBV6-5; 10 nucleotides line up with TRBD1. The CDR3 sequence is 17 residues long. J was trimmed by 5 bases and V by 4 bases; bases with no gene match: 12. CDR1 and CDR2 (germline): MNHEY, SVGAGI. The CDR3 nucleotides are TGTGCCAGCAGTTCCCGGCTGGGACAGGGGTTTGAAGATACGCAGTATTTT. This translates into CASSSRLGQGFEDTQYF.

Points on this clonotype: A much more abundant neighbour one base away suggests this may be a read error. V is TRBV7-2 and J is TRBJ2-7; weak D call: TRBD2 (6 bases). Trimming left V 0 bases short and J 2 bases short, with 14 bases between. The CDR3 length is 16 residues. CDR1 is SGHTA and CDR2 is FQGNSA in the germline V gene. The DNA of the CDR3 is TGTGCCAGCAGCTTAGCGGGCGGGACGAATCCCTACGAGCAGTACTTC. Translating it yields CASSLAGGTNPYEQYF.

The genes are TRBV20-1 and TRBJ2-3, with 7 positions matching TRBD2. V was pared by 4 bases and J by 4 bases, with 14 bases of the junction left unmatched. The CDR3 is made up of 16 amino acids. Germline CDR1 and CDR2: DFQATT and SNEGSKA (reference sequence). The CDR3 DNA reads as TGCAGTGCTAACTTGCTGACTAGCCGGGGGGCAGATACGCAGTATTTT. It encodes CSANLLTSRGADTQYF.

This clonotype has at least ten counts. V is TRBV4-2 and J is TRBJ1-4; the D gene is possibly TRBD1 (5 bases). The CDR3 contains 17 residues. V dropped 3 bases and J dropped 0 bases, with 14 bases sitting between them. Germline CDR1 reads LGHNA; CDR2 reads YNFKEQ. Here the CDR3 DNA reads TGTGCCAGCAGCCAGGACACGAAAGTTGCAACTAATGAAAAACTGTTTTTT. Its translation: CASSQDTKVATNEKLFF.

This clonotype was counted at least ten times. The gene calls are TRBV6-6 and TRBJ1-1; TRBD1 agrees at 7 bases. The CDR3 is 12 residues long. Unmatched junction bases numbered 9, after V lost 7 bases and J lost 10 bases. In germline, CDR1 is MNHNY, CDR2 SVGAGI (reference sequence). The CDR3: CASKTTGLVAFF. DNA for the CDR3: TGTGCCAGCAAGACGACAGGGTTGGTAGCTTTCTTT.

There are many counts of this clonotype. V usage is TRBV6-1 and J usage is TRBJ2-3, with D uncertain. The germline V gene has CDR1 MNHNS and CDR2 SASEGT. This CDR3 comprises 15 residues. Trimming left V 0 bases short and J 4 bases short, with 11 bases between. CDR3 nucleotides: TGTGCCAGCAGTGAAGCTTCGGGTCAGGCAGATACGCAGTATTTT. Its protein is CASSEASGQADTQYF.

The sample holds many counts of this clonotype. The V call is TRBV12-3 or TRBV12-4, the J call TRBJ1-1, with TRBD1 identical over 11 bases. The trim removed 6 bases at V and 7 bases at J, leaving 4 bases unmatched. The CDR3 has 13 amino acids. The CDR3 spells CASSRTGGYEAFF. The CDR3 region has the DNA TGTGCCAGCAGCCGGACAGGGGGCTATGAAGCTTTCTTT.

The chain employs TRBV5-1 and TRBJ2-1; 7 positions match TRBD1. Germline V gene data show CDR1 as SGHRS and CDR2 as YFSETQ. The CDR3 length is 15 residues. J was trimmed by 3 bases and V by 5 bases; bases with no gene match: 8. The CDR3 reads CASRISGTDYNEQFF. The DNA of the CDR3 is TGCGCCAGCAGAATCTCCGGGACAGACTACAATGAGCAGTTCTTC.

A few counts support this clonotype. CDR3 loop: CASSIYGTSGGYEQFF. The CDR3 region has the DNA TGTGCCAGTTCAATTTATGGGACTAGCGGGGGGTATGAGCAGTTCTTC. The chain links TRBV2 to TRBJ2-1; 15 nucleotides align to TRBD2. Trimming took 9 bases from V and 8 from J; bases not matched to a gene: 11. CDR1 and CDR2 from the germline V gene are SNHLY and FYNNEI. The CDR3 has 16 residues. The whole variable domain, filled in from reference TRBV2 and TRBJ2-1, reads EPEVTQTPSHQVTQMGQEVILRCVPISNHLYFYWYRQILGQKVEFLVSFYNNEISEKSEIFDDQFSVERPDGSNFTLKIRSTKLEDSAMYFCASSIYGTSGGYEQFFGPGTRLTVL.

This clonotype was detected a few times. The chain employs TRBV13 and TRBJ1-6, with 8 nucleotides matching TRBD1. V lost 4 bases and J lost 13; bases outside the gene matches: 18. This CDR3 has 17 amino acids. Germline CDR1 and CDR2: PRHDT and FYEKMQ (reference sequence). CDR3 bases: TGTGCCAGCAGCTCAATTACACTGAAAGGGACAGGAGACCCCCTCCACTTT. This encodes CASSSITLKGTGDPLHF.